The following is a T cell receptor (beta chain) sequence with its context. This sample is part of a study of T cell responses to AZD1222 COVID-19 vaccine. The data were produced by immunoSEQ multiplex PCR, yet TCRdb's version contains in-frame clones alone and is incomplete. This table holds over 100,000 clones, 85% found once. The CDR3 length is 18 residues. Sequenced here: peripheral blood, sampled 28 days after the second dose of the MenACWY control vaccine. This receptor was taken from an adult who received the MenACWY meningococcal vaccine as a control. V and J are TRBV21-1 and TRBJ1-1; TRBD1 reflects the table's D call only, with no check against the DNA. TRBV21-1 represents a pseudogene. CDR3 region: CASSKARQGKQTSTEAFF. The CDR3 bases are TGTGCCAGCAGCAAAGCACGACAGGGGAAACAAACCAGCACTGAAGCTTTCTTT.